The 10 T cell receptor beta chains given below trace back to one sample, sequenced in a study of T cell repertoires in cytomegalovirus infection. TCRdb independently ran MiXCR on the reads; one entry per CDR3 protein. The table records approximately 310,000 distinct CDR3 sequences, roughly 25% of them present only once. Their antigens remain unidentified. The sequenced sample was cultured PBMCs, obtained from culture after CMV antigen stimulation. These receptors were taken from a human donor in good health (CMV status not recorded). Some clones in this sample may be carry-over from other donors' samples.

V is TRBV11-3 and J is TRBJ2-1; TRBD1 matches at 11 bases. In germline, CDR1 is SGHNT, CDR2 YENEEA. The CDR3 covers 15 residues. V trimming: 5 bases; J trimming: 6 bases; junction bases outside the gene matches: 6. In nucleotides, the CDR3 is TGTGCCAGCAGCCGTGGCGGGACAGGGGGCAATGAGCAGTTCTTC. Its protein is CASSRGGTGGNEQFF.

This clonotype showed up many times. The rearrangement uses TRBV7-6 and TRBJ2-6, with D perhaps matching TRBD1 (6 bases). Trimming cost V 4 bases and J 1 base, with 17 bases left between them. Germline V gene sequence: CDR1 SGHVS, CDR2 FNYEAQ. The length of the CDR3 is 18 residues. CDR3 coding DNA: TGTGCCAGCAGCTCAACGGTAGGGGGAGCTTCTGGGGCCAACGTCCTGACTTTC. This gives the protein CASSSTVGGASGANVLTF. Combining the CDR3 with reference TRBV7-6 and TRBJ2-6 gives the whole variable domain GAGVSQSPRYKVTKRGQDVALRCDPISGHVSLYWYRQALGQGPEFLTYFNYEAQQDKSGLPNDRFSAERPEGSISTLTIQRTEQRDSAMYRCASSSTVGGASGANVLTFGAGSRLTVL.

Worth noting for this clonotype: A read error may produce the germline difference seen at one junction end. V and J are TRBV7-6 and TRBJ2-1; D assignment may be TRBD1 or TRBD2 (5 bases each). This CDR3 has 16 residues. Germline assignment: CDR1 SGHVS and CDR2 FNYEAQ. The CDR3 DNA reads TGTGCTAGCAGCTTAGAATGGGACCCCTCCTACAATGAGCAGTTCTTC. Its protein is CASSLEWDPSYNEQFF. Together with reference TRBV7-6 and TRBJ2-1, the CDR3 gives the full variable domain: GAGVSQSPRYKVTKRGQDVALRCDPISGHVSLYWYRQALGQGPEFLTYFNYEAQQDKSGLPNDRFSAERPEGSISTLTIQRTEQRDSAMYRCASSLEWDPSYNEQFFGPGTRLTVL.

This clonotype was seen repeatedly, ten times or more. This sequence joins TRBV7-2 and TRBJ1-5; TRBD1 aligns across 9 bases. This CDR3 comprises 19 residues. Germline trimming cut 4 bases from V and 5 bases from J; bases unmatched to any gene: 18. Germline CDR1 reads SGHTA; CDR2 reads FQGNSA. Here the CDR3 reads CASSSRTGVGILGHQPQHF. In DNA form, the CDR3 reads TGTGCCAGCAGCTCCCGGACAGGGGTGGGGATATTGGGGCATCAGCCCCAGCATTTT.

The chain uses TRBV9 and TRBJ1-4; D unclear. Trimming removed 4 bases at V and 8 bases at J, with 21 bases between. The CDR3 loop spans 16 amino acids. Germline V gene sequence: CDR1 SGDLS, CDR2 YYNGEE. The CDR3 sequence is CASSHRVFPLLEKLFF. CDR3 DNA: TGTGCCAGCAGCCACCGGGTTTTCCCCCTTCTCGAAAAACTGTTTTTT.

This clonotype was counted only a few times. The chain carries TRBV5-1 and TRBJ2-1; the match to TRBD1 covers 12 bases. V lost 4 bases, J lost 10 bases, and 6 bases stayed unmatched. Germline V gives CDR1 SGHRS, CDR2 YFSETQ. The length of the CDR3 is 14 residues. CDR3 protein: CASSQGQGAIEQFF. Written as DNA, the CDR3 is TGCGCCAGCAGCCAGGGACAGGGGGCCATCGAGCAGTTCTTC.

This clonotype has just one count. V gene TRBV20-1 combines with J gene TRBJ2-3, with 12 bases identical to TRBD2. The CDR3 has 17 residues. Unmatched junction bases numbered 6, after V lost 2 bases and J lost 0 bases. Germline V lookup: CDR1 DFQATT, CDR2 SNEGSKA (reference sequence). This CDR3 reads CSARPLAGGPSTDTQYF. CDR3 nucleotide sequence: TGCAGTGCTAGACCGCTAGCGGGAGGGCCGAGCACAGATACGCAGTATTTT.

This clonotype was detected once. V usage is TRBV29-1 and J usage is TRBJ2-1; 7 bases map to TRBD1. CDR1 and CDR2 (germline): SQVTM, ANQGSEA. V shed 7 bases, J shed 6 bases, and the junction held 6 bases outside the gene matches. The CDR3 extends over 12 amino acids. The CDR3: CSDIQGSNEQFF. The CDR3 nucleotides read TGCAGCGATATACAGGGGTCCAATGAGCAGTTCTTC.

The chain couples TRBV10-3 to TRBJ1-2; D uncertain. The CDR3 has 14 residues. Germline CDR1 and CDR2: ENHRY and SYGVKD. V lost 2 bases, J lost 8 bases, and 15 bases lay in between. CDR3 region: CAISEPGLEGGYTF. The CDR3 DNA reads TGTGCCATCAGTGAGCCGGGCCTAGAAGGGGGCTACACCTTC.

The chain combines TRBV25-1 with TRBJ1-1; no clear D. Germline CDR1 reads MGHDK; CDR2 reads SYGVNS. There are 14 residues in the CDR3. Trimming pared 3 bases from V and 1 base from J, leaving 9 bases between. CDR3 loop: CASSEWGKNTEAFF. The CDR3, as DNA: TGTGCCAGCAGTGAGTGGGGAAAGAACACTGAAGCTTTCTTT. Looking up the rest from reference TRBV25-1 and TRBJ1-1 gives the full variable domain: EADIYQTPRYLVIGTGKKITLECSQTMGHDKMYWYQQDPGMELHLIHYSYGVNSTEKGDLSSESTVSRIRTEHFPLTLESARPSHTSQYLCASSEWGKNTEAFFGQGTRLTVV.